The next 8 T cell receptor beta chains were all read from a single sample in a study of blood T cell repertoires in COVID-19. Measured with immunoSEQ multiplex PCR; TCRdb has only the in-frame clones, and not every one. The sample contains around 400,000 clones, around 87% of which appear only once. Source material: peripheral blood. The source of these receptors is an older woman with COVID-19, enrolled during active disease.

The chain employs TRBV5-1 and TRBJ1-6, with a possible D match to TRBD1 (5 bases). The germline gives CDR1 SGHRS, CDR2 YFSETQ. Deletions cut 7 bases from V and 5 bases from J, with 7 bases between. This CDR3 region has 12 residues. The CDR3 here is CASQTDNSPLHF. In DNA, the CDR3 is TGCGCCAGCCAGACAGATAATTCACCCCTCCACTTT.

The chain couples TRBV9 to TRBJ1-2; 7 nucleotides line up with TRBD1. The junction had 22 bases not matched to a gene; V was cut back by 0 bases and J by 8 bases. The CDR3 is made up of 19 amino acids. Germline CDR1 is SGDLS and CDR2 is YYNGEE. In DNA, the CDR3 is TGTGCCAGCAGCGTAGCTTACAACAGACCGAACGGGACAGACTTCGGCTACACCTTC. Its protein is CASSVAYNRPNGTDFGYTF.

This chain joins TRBV5-1 and TRBJ2-1; D may be TRBD1 (5 bases). Germline assignment: CDR1 SGHRS and CDR2 YFSETQ. CDR3 size: 15 residues. Between the trimmed V and J ends, which lost 6 bases and 7 bases, there was a span of 20 bases. CDR3 amino acids: CASTLGQPAMNEQFF. The CDR3 DNA sequence: TGCGCCAGCACCCTGGGGCAGCCGGCTATGAATGAGCAGTTCTTC.

This clone was found once. The chain combines TRBV30 with TRBJ2-7, with 9 bases that match TRBD1. The length of the CDR3 is 14 residues. The ends lost 2 bases at V and 3 bases at J; junction bases unmatched: 5. Per germline, CDR1 GTSNPN and CDR2 SVGIG (reference sequence). This chain's CDR3 is CAWSSDRGSYEQYF. The CDR3 DNA reads TGTGCCTGGAGTTCGGACAGGGGAAGCTACGAGCAGTACTTC.

The V call is TRBV19, the J call TRBJ1-6; D unresolved. V gave up 7 bases and J gave up 9 bases, with 13 bases separating them. Per germline, CDR1 LNHDA and CDR2 SQIVND (reference sequence). This CDR3 is 13 amino acids long. DNA of the CDR3: TGTGCCAGTACGGACGGGGAACGTTCACCCCTCCACTTT. This codes for CASTDGERSPLHF.

This clone was seen a handful of times. J is TRBJ2-2 and V is TRBV7-2; possibly TRBD2 for D (6 bases). Germline CDR1 SGHTA, CDR2 FQGNSA. Deletions cut 1 base from V and 1 base from J, with 10 bases between. The CDR3 loop spans 16 amino acids. This chain's CDR3 is CASSLERRGNTGELFF. As DNA, the CDR3 is TGTGCCAGCAGCTTAGAAAGGAGGGGGAACACCGGGGAGCTGTTTTTT.

The rearrangement uses TRBV5-6 and TRBJ1-4; D may be TRBD1 (5 bases). The CDR3 length is 14 residues. V was trimmed by 4 bases and J by 5 bases, leaving 12 bases between them. Germline V gives CDR1 SGHDT, CDR2 YYEEEE. CDR3 region: CASSKDRRNEKLFF. DNA of the CDR3: TGTGCCAGCAGCAAAGACAGAAGGAATGAAAAACTGTTTTTT.

J is TRBJ2-1 and V is TRBV6-6; D uncertain. CDR3 length: 15 residues. CDR1 and CDR2 (germline): MNHNY, SVGAGI (reference sequence). With 2 bases removed from V and 2 bases from J, the gap between germline ends came to 10 bases. For the CDR3, the DNA is TGTGCCAGCAGTTACAATCCCCGTACCTACAATGAGCAGTTCTTC. Translating gives CASSYNPRTYNEQFF.